Listed below are T cell receptor beta chains from one sample, sequenced in a study of beta chain features in type 1 diabetes. Sequencing was performed with immunoSEQ multiplex PCR; in TCRdb, only in-frame clones are kept and a portion is missing. This repertoire shows 150,000 to 200,000 clones, approximately 8% found once; its top ten account for roughly 0.5%. The sample consisted of central memory CD4+ T cells from blood. The receptors come from a man aged 18 to 35 with type 1 diabetes. Both conserved end residues are part of each CDR3. Fields, in order: V gene, clone size, CDR3 length, D gene, J gene, CDR3 DNA, CDR3 protein. A D gene is named only where the DNA matches it firmly. Only some rows state a clone size, as once, few, many or a class for expanded clones.

>TRBV5-4|NA|15|TRBD1|TRBJ1-2
TGTGCCAGCAGCGGAACCGGGACAGGGAACTATGGCTACACCTTC
CASSGTGTGNYGYTF
>TRBV30|NA|12|NA|TRBJ1-6
TGTGCCTGGAGTTTGACGACGGGAGCCCTCCACTTT
CAWSLTTGALHF
>TRBV18|many|13|TRBD2|TRBJ2-5
TGTGCCAGCGTATTAGCGGGAGAAGAGACCCAGTACTTC
CASVLAGEETQYF
>TRBV27|few|15|NA|TRBJ1-2
TGTGCCAGCAGTTTACCTACACAGGGAAACCATGGCTACACCTTC
CASSLPTQGNHGYTF
>TRBV28|NA|14|NA|TRBJ1-2
TGTGCCAGCAGTTTGGGGGGAGGCGGCTATGGCTACACCTTC
CASSLGGGGYGYTF
>TRBV7-9|NA|12|NA|TRBJ1-2
TGTGCCAGCGAGGGAGGTAGCTATGGCTACACCTTC
CASEGGSYGYTF
>TRBV2|NA|13|NA|TRBJ2-1
TGTGCCAGCAGTGACTCTGGGCTCTCGGAGCAGTTCTTC
CASSDSGLSEQFF
>TRBV18|few|13|NA|TRBJ2-7
TGTGCCAGCTCACCAGACAGTTCCTACGAGCAGTACTTC
CASSPDSSYEQYF
>TRBV5-4|NA|17|NA|TRBJ1-2
TGTGCCAGCAGCTTGGGGCCAGGGGCCGATGCTGTCTATGGCTACACCTTC
CASSLGPGADAVYGYTF
>TRBV30|few|13|TRBD1|TRBJ1-5
TGTGCCTGGGGGACAGTTAGCAATCAGCCCCAGCATTTT
CAWGTVSNQPQHF
>TRBV6-6|few|14|NA|TRBJ1-1
TGTGCCAGCAGCAATGGACAGCAGAACACTGAAGCTTTCTTT
CASSNGQQNTEAFF
>TRBV7-8|NA|18|TRBD2|TRBJ2-7
TGTGCCAGCAGCTTTAGGGTACCGACTAGCGGGAAAAGATACGAGCAGTACTTC
CASSFRVPTSGKRYEQYF
>TRBV7-9|NA|11|NA|TRBJ2-1
TGTGCCAGCAGCTTTTATGAGGTCAGGTTCTTC
CASSFYEVRFF
>TRBV5-1|NA|14|NA|TRBJ2-3
TGCGCCAGCAGGAACGGGGGAGAGAGGGATACGCAGTATTTT
CASRNGGERDTQYF
>TRBV28|NA|12|NA|TRBJ2-1
TGTGCCAGCAGTTCCCGACTCCTCCAGCAGTTCTTC
CASSSRLLQQFF
>TRBV18|NA|13|NA|TRBJ2-3
TGTGCCAGCTCACCCCTACTCACAGATACGCAGTATTTT
CASSPLLTDTQYF
>TRBV28|few|15|NA|TRBJ2-6
TGTGCCAGCACCATAAGAGGAGCCGGGGCCAACGTCCTGACTTTC
CASTIRGAGANVLTF
>TRBV6-5|NA|15|NA|TRBJ2-7
TGTGCCAGCAGCAGGGGACCCGGACGGAGTTACGAGCAGTACTTC
CASSRGPGRSYEQYF